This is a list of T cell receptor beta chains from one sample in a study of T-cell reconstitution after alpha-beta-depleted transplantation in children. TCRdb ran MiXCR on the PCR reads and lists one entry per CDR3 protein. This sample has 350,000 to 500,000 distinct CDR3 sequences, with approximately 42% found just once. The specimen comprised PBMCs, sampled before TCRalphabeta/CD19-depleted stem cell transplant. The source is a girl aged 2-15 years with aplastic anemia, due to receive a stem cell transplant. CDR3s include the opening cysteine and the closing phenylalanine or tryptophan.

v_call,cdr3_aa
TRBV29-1,CSVEIQGLTQYF
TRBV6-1,CASRGAGTVSYEQYF
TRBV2,CASSGTGYTGELFF
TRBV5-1,CASSLVESGEYNSPLHF
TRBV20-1,CSARGYRVRPQHF
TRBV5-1,CASSPLPGRENQPQHF
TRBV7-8,CASSPGRQGAYEQYF
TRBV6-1,CASSRAGGVRELFF
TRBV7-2,CASRVGMGNIQYF
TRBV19,CASGIDRGLANEQFF
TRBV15,CATSSRGRSTDTQYF
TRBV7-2,CASSPVVGANVLTF
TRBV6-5,CASRPPGANVLTF
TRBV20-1,CSATSGTDPYNEQFF
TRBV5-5,CASSLLQGTNSPLHF
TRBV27,CASSSPGTLNDNEQFF
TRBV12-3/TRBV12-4,CASSFGDEQYF
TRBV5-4,CASSPTGAPGYTF
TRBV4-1,CASSQDKGSAYEQYF
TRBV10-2,CASKGSNQPQHF
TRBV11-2,CVSSFAMSDNEQFF
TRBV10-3,CAVYKQAENIQYF
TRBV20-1,CSARVGRGSQPQHF
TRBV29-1,CSVEAGFGYTF
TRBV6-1,CASDLRAGTSSYEQYF
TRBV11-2,CASSEQESSGNTIYF
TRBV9,CASSGGLAGQETQYF
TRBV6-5,CASSYGRTWGETQYF
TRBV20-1,CSARYGRGYEQYF
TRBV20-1,CSAQTHRVEYEQFF
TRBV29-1,CSHAGDRPYEQYF
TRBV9,CASSVGIGRNTEAFF
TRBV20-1,CSARDLLTVNQPQHF
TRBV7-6,CASSLEISGEQYF
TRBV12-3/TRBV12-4,CASSLANPHNEQFF
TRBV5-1,CASSSPSTGRQETQYF
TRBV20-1,CSASKGSRGLAGGYEQFF
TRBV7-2,CASTGTSGMSYNEQFF
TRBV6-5,CASSNRQGSYEQYF
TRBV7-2,CASSLNYEQFF
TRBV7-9,CASSSYRNTGELFF
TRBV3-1,CASSSHREGEQYF
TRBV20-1,CSPRDLTAPLYVQYF
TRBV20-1,CSARDTPPLHF
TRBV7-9,CASSPHPYEQYF
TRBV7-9,CASSLYRGRDGYTF
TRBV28,CASSLLTGAANEQFF
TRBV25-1,CASSDGPGGQAFF
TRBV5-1,CASSLTTGDGYTF
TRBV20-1,CSATPSSGSAYEQYF
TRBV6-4,CASSDGTYPSTDTQYF
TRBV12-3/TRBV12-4,CASNWGAMNTEAFF
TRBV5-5,CASSRKREHAYKQYF
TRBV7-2,CASSLGRAAGANVLTF
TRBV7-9,CASSSPVLAGGMQETQYF